This T cell receptor (beta chain) comes out of a study of neurological immune-mediated disorders. Findings of the study overall: CDR3 amino acid sequences found in expanded clones were never shared across subjects, suggesting private repertoires in all groups.

This clonotype qualifies as medium-sized. Antigen unknown. The authors produced cDNA by 5'RACE using 10-nucleotide random UMIs. Each CDR3 protein gets one entry after TCRdb re-called the 5' RACE reads with MiXCR. Of tens of thousands of distinct CDR3 sequences listed, about 10% were seen once; the top ten hold 20% to 25%. Germline values: CDR1 SGHDT, CDR2 YYEEEE. The trim removed 2 bases at V and 1 base at J, leaving 12 bases unmatched. The CDR3 totals 18 residues. The sequence was collected from a woman between 55 and 75 years old with HTLV-1-associated myelopathy (HAM/TSP). Sequenced input: PBMCs. V is TRBV5-6 and J is TRBJ1-3; 7 bases map to TRBD1. In DNA form, the CDR3 reads TGTGCCAGCAGCTTCTTATCCGGCAGGGGGTATTCTGGAAACACCATATATTTT. This translates into CASSFLSGRGYSGNTIYF.